The clone carrying this TCR beta chain was seen a single time. Its antigen is not identified. The CDR3 loop spans 17 amino acids. V gave up 6 bases and J gave up 3 bases; unmatched junction bases: 12. In germline, CDR1 is SGHVT, CDR2 SQSDAQ. The sample comes from a study of Ad26.COV2.S vaccination and SARS-CoV-2 variants. Study-wide background: Vaccine-arm donor from the placebo-controlled COV1001 Ad26.COV2.S trial. General study points: After vaccination, reports described spike-specific CD8+ and CD4+ T cell responses as showing substantial breadth. Recipients of vaccine and of placebo showed similar breadth of their non-spike TCR repertoires.

Treatment specified: around 19 received Ad26.COV2.S at low or high dose, single or two shots; roughly 5 received placebo; per-sample allocation not given. The samples were gathered on day 63 after the first injection of vaccine or placebo. Boston supplied an adult donor aged 18-55 years. The protocol was immunoSEQ multiplex PCR, while the TCRdb copy is restricted to in-frame clones and leaves out a portion. The sample records about 440,000 clones, less than 95% being singletons. The gene calls are TRBV7-4 and TRBJ2-5; 11 bases align to TRBD1. This specimen was peripheral blood, taken in a trial of Ad26.COV2.S vaccine versus placebo. The clonotype was recovered from a person aged 18-65 years who received the Ad26.COV2.S COVID-19 vaccine or a placebo. The CDR3 DNA reads TGTGCCAGCAGTGGACTGGGGGACAGGGGGGAGGAAGAGACCCAGTACTTC. Translating gives CASSGLGDRGEEETQYF. The whole variable domain, remainder taken from reference TRBV7-4 and TRBJ2-5, is GAGVSQSPRYKVAKRGRDVALRCDSISGHVTLYWYRQTLGQGSEVLTYSQSDAQRDKSGRPSGRFSAERPERSVSTLKIQRTEQGDSAVYLCASSGLGDRGEEETQYFGPGTRLLVL.